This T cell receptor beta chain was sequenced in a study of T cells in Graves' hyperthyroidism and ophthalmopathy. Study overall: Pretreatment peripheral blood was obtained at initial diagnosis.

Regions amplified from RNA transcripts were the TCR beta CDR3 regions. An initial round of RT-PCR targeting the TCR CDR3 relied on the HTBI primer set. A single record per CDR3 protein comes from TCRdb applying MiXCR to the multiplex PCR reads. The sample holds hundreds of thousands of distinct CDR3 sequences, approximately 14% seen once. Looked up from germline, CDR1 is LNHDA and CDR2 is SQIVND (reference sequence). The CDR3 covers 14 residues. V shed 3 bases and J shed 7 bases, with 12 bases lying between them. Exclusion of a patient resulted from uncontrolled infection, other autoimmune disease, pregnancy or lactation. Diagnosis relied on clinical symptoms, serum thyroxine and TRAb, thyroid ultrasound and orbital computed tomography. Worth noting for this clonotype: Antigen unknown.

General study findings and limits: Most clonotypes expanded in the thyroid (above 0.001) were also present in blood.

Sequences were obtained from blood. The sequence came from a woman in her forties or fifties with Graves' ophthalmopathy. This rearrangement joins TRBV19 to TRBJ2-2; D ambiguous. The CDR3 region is CASSIGRVIGELFF. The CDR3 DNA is TGTGCCAGTAGTATTGGTAGGGTCATCGGGGAGCTGTTTTTT.